This T cell receptor beta chain stems from a study of blood T cell repertoires in COVID-19. Study summary: The samples span acute and convalescent COVID-19 from the United States, Italy and Spain. The analysed material was cDNA or gDNA that came from T cells, B-cell-depleted T cells, or PBMCs.

This CDR3 spans 12 amino acids. V lost 5 bases and J 4 bases, leaving 5 bases between the germline ends. Germline CDR1 and CDR2: SEHNR and FQNEAQ (reference sequence). Repertoires were generated with immunoSEQ multiplex PCR, while TCRdb's copy carries only in-frame clones and drops some. The sample records 300,000 to 350,000 clones, 88% being singletons. Participants came from some 23 US areas, aged roughly 18 to 89 years. The sequence was obtained from a young man who had recovered from COVID-19. The sample consisted of PBMCs or T cells enriched from blood (not recorded which). The J gene is TRBJ2-2, the V gene TRBV7-9; D remains ambiguous. The CDR3 region is CASSAATGELFF. Written as DNA, the CDR3 is TGTGCCAGCAGCGCGGCCACCGGGGAGCTGTTTTTT.